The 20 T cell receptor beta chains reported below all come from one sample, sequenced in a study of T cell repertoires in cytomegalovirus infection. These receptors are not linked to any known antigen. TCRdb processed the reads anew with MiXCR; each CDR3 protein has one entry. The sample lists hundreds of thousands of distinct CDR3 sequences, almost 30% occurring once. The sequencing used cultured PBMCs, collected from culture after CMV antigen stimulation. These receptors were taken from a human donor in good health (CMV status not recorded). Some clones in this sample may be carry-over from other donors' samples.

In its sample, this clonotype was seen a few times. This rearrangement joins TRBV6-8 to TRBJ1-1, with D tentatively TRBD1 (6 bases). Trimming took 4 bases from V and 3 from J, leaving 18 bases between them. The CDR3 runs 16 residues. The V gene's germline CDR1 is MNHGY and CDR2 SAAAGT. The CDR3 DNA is TGTGCCAGCAGTTCCCTCTGGGGGGAGGGGGACACTGAAGCTTTCTTT. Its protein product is CASSSLWGEGDTEAFF.

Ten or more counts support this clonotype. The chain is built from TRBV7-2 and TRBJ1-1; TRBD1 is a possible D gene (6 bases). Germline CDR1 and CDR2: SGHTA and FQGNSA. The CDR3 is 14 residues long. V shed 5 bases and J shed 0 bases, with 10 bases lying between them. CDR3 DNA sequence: TGTGCCAGCAGCCAGAGGGGGTTGAACACTGAAGCTTTCTTT. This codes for CASSQRGLNTEAFF.

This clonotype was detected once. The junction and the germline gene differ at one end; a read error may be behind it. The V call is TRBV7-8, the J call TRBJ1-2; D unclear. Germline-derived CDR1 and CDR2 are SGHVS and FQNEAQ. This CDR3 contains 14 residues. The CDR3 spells CASSFHNSNYGHTF. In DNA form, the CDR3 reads TGTGCCAGCAGCTTTCACAACTCTAACTATGGCCACACCTTC.

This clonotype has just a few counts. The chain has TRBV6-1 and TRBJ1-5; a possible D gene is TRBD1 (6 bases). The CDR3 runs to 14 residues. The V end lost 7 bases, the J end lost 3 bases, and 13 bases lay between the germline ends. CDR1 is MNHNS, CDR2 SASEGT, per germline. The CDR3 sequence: CASTPGATNQPQHF. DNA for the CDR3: TGTGCCAGCACGCCAGGGGCCACCAATCAGCCCCAGCATTTT.

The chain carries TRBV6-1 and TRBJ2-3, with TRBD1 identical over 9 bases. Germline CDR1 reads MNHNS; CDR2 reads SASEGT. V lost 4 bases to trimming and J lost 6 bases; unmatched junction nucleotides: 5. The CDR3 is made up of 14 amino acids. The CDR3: CASSVTGGRDTQYF. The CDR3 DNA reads TGTGCCAGCAGTGTAACAGGGGGCAGGGATACGCAGTATTTT.

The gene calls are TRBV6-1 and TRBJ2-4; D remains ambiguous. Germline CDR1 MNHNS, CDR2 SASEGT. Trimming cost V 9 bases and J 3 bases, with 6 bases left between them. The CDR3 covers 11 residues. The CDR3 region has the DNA TGTGCCAGAGTTGACAAAAACATTCAGTACTTC. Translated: CARVDKNIQYF.

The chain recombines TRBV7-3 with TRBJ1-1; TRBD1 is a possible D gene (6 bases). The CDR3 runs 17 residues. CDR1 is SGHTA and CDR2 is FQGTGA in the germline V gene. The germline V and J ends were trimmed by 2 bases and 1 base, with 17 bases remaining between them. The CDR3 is CASSLYGGPLTNTEAFF. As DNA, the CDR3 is TGTGCCAGCAGCTTATACGGGGGGCCCCTGACGAACACTGAAGCTTTCTTT.

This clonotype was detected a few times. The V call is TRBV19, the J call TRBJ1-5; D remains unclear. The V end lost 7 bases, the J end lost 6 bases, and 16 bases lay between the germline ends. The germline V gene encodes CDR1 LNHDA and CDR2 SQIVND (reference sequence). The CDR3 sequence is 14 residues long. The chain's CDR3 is CASTSRRVSQPQHF. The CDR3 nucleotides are TGTGCCAGTACTAGCAGGCGGGTGAGTCAGCCCCAGCATTTT. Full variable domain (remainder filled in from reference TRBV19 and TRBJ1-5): DGGITQSPKYLFRKEGQNVTLSCEQNLNHDAMYWYRQDPGQGLRLIYYSQIVNDFQKGDIAEGYSVSREKKESFPLTVTSAQKNPTAFYLCASTSRRVSQPQHFGDGTRLSIL.

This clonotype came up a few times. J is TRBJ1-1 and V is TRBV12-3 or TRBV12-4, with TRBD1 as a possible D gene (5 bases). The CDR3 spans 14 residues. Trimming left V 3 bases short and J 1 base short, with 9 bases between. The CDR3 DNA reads TGTGCCAGCAGTTTTAGTGGGGGGAACACTGAAGCTTTCTTT. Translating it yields CASSFSGGNTEAFF.

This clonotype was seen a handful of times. CDR3 nucleotides: TGCGCCAGCAGCTTTTCCAGGAGCGGGGTTGACAATGAGCAGTTCTTC. The encoded protein is CASSFSRSGVDNEQFF. V is TRBV5-1 and J is TRBJ2-1, with TRBD2 identical over 7 bases. V was pared by 2 bases and J by 5 bases, with 10 bases of the junction left unmatched. The CDR3 runs 16 residues. Germline values: CDR1 SGHRS, CDR2 YFSETQ.

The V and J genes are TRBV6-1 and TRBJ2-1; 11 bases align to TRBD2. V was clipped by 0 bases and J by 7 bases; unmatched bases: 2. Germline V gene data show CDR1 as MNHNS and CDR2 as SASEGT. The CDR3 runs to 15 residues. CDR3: CASSEASGRGNEQFF. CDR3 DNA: TGTGCCAGCAGTGAAGCTAGCGGGAGGGGGAATGAGCAGTTCTTC.

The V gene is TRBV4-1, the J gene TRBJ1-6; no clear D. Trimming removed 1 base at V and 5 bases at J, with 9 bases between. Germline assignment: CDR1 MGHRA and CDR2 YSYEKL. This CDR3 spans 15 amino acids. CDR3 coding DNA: TGCGCCAGCAGCCAAGCGAGGACGGATAATTCACCCCTCCACTTT. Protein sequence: CASSQARTDNSPLHF.

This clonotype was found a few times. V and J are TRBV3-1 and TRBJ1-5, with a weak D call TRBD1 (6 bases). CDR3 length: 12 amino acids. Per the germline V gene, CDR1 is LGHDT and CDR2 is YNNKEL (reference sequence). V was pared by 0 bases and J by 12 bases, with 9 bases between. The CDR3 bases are TGTGCCAGCAGCCAAGATCAGGGGCTCCAGCATTTT. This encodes CASSQDQGLQHF.

This CDR3 is CASKGADAGNTIYF. DNA of the CDR3: TGTGCCAGCAAGGGTGCGGATGCAGGAAACACCATATATTTT. The rearrangement uses TRBV12-3 or TRBV12-4 and TRBJ1-3; no firm D call. V lost 7 bases and J lost 4, with 14 bases in between. The CDR3 consists of 14 residues.

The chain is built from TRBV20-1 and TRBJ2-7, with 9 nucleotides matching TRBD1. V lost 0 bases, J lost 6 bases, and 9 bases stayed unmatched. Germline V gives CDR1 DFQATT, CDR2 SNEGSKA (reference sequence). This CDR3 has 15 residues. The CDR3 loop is CSARDFGTGSGEQYF. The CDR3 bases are TGCAGTGCTAGAGATTTTGGGACAGGGAGTGGCGAGCAGTACTTC.

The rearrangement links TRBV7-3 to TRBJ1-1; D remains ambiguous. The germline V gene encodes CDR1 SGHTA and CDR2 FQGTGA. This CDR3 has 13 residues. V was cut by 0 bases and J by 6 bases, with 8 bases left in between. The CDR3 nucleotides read TGTGCCAGCAGCTTAACGAAGGAATCTGAAGCTTTCTTT. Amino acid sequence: CASSLTKESEAFF.

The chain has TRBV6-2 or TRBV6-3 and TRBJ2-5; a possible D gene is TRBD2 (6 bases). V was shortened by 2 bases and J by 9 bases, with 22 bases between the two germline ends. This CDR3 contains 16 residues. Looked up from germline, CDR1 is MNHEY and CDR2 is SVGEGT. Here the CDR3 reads CASSYKTAGTPRAQYF. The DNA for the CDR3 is TGTGCCAGCAGTTACAAAACGGCGGGGACCCCAAGGGCCCAGTACTTC.

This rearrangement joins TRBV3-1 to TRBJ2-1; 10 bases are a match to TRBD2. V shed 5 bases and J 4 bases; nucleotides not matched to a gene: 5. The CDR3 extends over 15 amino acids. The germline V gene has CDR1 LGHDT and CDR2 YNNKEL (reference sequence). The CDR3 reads CASSSGLAAYNEQFF. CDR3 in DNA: TGTGCCAGCAGCTCAGGACTAGCGGCATACAATGAGCAGTTCTTC.

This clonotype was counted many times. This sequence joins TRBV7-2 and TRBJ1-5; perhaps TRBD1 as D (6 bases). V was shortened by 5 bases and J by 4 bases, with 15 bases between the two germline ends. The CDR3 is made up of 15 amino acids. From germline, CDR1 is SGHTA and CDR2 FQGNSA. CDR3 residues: CASSIDGTHNQPQHF. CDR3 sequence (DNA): TGTGCCAGCAGCATCGACGGGACACATAATCAGCCCCAGCATTTT.

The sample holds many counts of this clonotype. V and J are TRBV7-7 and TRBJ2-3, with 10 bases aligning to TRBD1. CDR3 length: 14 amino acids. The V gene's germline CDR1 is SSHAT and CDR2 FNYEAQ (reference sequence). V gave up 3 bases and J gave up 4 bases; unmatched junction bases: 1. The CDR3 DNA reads TGTGCCAGCAGCTTGGACAGGGGGTCAGATACGCAGTATTTT. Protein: CASSLDRGSDTQYF.